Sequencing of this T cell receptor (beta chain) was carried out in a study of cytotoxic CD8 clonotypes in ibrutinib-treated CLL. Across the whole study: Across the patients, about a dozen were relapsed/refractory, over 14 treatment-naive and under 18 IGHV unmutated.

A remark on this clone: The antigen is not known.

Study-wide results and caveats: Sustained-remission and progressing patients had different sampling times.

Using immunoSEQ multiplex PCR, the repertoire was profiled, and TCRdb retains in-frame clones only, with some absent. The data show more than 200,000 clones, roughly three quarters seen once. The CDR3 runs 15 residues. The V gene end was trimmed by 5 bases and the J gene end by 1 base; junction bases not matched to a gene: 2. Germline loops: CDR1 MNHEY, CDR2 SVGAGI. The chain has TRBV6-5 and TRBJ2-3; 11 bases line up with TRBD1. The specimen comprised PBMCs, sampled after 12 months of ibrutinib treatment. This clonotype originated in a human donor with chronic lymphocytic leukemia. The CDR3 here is CASSRTGGGTDTQYF. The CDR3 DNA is TGTGCCAGCAGTCGGACAGGGGGCGGCACAGATACGCAGTATTTT.